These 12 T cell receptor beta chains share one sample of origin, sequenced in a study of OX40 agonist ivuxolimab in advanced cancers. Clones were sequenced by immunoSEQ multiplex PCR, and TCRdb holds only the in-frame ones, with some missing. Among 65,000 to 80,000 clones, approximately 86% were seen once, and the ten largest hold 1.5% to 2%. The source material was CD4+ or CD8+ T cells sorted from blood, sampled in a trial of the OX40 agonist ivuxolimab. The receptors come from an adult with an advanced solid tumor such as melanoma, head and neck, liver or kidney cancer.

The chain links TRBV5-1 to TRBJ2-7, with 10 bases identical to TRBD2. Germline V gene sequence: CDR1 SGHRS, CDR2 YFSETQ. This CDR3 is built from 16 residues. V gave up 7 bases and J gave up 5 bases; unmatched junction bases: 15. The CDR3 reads CASGGLSSGRGNEQYF. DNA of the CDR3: TGCGCCAGCGGGGGGCTCTCTAGCGGGAGAGGAAACGAGCAGTACTTC.

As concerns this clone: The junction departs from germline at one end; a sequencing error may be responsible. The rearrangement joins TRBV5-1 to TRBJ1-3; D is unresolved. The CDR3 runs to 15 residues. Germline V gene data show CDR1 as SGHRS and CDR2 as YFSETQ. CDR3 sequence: CASSYGLISGNTIYF. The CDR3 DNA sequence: TGTGCCAGCAGTTATGGACTGATCTCTGGAAACACCATATATTTT.

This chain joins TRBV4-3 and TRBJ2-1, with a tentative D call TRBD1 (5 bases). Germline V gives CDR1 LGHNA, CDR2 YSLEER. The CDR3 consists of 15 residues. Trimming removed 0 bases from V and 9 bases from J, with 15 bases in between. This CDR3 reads CASSQDVWDTGEQFF. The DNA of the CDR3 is TGCGCCAGCAGCCAAGATGTTTGGGATACAGGTGAGCAGTTCTTC.

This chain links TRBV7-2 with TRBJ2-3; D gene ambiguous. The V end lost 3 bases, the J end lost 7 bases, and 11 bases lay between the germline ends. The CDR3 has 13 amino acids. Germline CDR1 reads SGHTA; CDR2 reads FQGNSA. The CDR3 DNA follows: TGTGCCAGCAGCTTCGGAACCACGAATACGCAGTATTTT. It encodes CASSFGTTNTQYF. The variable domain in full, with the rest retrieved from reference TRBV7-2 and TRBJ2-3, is GAGVSQSPSNKVTEKGKDVELRCDPISGHTALYWYRQSLGQGLEFLIYFQGNSAPDKSGLPSDRFSAERTGGSVSTLTIQRTQQEDSAVYLCASSFGTTNTQYFGPGTRLTVL.

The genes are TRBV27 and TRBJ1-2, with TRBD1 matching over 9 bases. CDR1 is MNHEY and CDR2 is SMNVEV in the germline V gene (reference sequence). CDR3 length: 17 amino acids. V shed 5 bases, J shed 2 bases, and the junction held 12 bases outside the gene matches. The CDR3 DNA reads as TGTGCCAGCAGTCCACTGGGACAGGGCACAAGAAACTATGGCTACACCTTC. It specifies CASSPLGQGTRNYGYTF.

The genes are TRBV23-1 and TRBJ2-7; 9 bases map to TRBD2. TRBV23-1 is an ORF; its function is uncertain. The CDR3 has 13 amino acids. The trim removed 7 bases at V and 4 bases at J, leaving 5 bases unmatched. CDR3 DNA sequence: TGCGCCAGCATGGGACTAGCTAAGTACGAGCAGTACTTC. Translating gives CASMGLAKYEQYF.

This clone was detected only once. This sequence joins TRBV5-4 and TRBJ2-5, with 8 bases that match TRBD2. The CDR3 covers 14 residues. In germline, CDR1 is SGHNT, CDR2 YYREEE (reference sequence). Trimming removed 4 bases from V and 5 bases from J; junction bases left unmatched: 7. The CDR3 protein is CASSRGGVQETQYF. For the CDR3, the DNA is TGTGCCAGCAGCCGGGGGGGTGTGCAGGAGACCCAGTACTTC.

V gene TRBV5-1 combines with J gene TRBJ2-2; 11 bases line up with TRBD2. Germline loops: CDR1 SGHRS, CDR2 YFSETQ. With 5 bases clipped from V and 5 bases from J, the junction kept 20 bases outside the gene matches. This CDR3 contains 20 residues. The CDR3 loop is CASRFRPGGLAGGRTGELFF. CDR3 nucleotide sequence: TGCGCCAGCAGGTTCAGGCCCGGAGGGCTAGCGGGAGGAAGAACCGGGGAGCTGTTTTTT.

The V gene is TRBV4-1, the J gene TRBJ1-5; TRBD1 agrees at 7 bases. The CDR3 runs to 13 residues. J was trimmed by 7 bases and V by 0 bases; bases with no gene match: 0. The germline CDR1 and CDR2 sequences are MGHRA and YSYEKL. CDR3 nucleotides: TGCGCCAGCAGCCAAGACAGGGGGCAGCCCCAGCATTTT. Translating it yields CASSQDRGQPQHF.

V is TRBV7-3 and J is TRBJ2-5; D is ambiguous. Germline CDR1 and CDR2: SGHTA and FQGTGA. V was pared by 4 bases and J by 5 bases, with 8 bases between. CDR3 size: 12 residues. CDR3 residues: CASSYPGETQYF. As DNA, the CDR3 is TGTGCCAGCAGCTATCCTGGGGAGACCCAGTACTTC.

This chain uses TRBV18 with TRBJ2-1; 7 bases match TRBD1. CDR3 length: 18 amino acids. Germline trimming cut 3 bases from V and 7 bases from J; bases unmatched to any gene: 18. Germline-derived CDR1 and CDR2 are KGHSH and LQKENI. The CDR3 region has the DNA TGTGCCAGCTCACCTCCAATCCCCGACAGGGCCCTTTGGAATGAGCAGTTCTTC. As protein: CASSPPIPDRALWNEQFF.

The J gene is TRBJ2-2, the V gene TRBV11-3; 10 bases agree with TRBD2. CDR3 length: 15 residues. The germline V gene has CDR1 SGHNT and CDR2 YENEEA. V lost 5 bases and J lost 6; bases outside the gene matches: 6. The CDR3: CASSGLAGDPGELFF. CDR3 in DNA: TGTGCCAGCAGCGGGCTAGCGGGGGATCCCGGGGAGCTGTTTTTT.